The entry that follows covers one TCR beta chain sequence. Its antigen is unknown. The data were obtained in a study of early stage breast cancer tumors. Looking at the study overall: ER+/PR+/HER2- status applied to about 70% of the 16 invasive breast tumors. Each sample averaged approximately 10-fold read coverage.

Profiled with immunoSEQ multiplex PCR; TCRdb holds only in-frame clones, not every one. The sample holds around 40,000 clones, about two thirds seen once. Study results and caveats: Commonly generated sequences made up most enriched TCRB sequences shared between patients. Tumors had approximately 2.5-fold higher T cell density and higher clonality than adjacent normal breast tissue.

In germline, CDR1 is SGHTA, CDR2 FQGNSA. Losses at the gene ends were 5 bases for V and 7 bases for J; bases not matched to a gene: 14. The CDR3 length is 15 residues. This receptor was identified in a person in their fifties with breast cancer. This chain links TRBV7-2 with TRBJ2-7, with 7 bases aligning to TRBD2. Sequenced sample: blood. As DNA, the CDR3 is TGTGCCAGCAGCCTCTTGCGGGAGACGGCTTTGGAGCAGTACTTC. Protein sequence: CASSLLRETALEQYF.